This T cell receptor beta chain is from a study of blood T cell repertoires in COVID-19. About the research overall: Sample material is recorded as cDNA or gDNA derived from T cells, B-cell-depleted T cells, or PBMCs.

Germline V gene lookup returns CDR1 SGHVS and CDR2 FQNEAQ. Trimming removed 4 bases at V and 4 bases at J, with 13 bases between. The CDR3 has 14 residues. TCRdb's copy holds only in-frame clones and misses some; the assay was immunoSEQ multiplex PCR. Of roughly 73,000 clones in the sample, about 80% were seen once. This clone came up a few times. This clonotype was sampled from a human donor in a cohort sampled during active COVID-19. The rearrangement uses TRBV7-8 and TRBJ1-2, with a weak D call TRBD1 (5 bases). Sequencing was performed on peripheral blood. The CDR3 DNA sequence: TGTGCCAGCAGCTCCCCGGGGGAGGGCTATGGCTACACCTTC. Protein sequence: CASSSPGEGYGYTF.